Shown below are 26 T cell receptor beta chains from a single sample sequenced in a study of T cell changes during pregnancy in multiple sclerosis. Assay used: immunoSEQ multiplex PCR; TCRdb lists only in-frame clones, some missing. The table lists tens of thousands of clones, roughly nine tenths of them singletons, with less than 2.5% in the top ten. The sequences come from peripheral blood, collected in the second trimester of pregnancy. These receptors came from a female donor in good health, enrolled as a control in a pregnancy study.

The chain employs TRBV18 and TRBJ2-2; 7 nucleotides line up with TRBD1. CDR1 KGHSH and CDR2 LQKENI come from the germline V gene. The junction had 9 bases not matched to a gene; V was cut back by 1 base and J by 4 bases. CDR3 length: 17 amino acids. The CDR3 is CASSPQRTGRVTGELFF. In DNA form, the CDR3 reads TGTGCCAGCTCACCACAGCGGACAGGCCGCGTCACCGGGGAGCTGTTTTTT.

The chain's CDR3 is CASSEGAPGYNEQFF. The CDR3 DNA follows: TGTGCCAGCAGTGAAGGGGCCCCGGGATACAATGAGCAGTTCTTC. The chain has TRBV2 and TRBJ2-1; weak D call: TRBD2 (5 bases). The CDR3 covers 15 residues. Trimming left V 1 base short and J 4 bases short, with 11 bases between. CDR1 is SNHLY, CDR2 FYNNEI, per germline.

This chain joins TRBV5-1 and TRBJ1-1; tentatively, D is TRBD1 (6 bases). This CDR3 spans 15 amino acids. Germline-derived CDR1 and CDR2 are SGHRS and YFSETQ. V lost 3 bases and J lost 0, with 12 bases in between. The CDR3 nucleotides read TGCGCCAGCAGCTCCGACAGGTTGTTGAACACTGAAGCTTTCTTT. Protein: CASSSDRLLNTEAFF.

V usage is TRBV5-4 and J usage is TRBJ2-1; 8 positions match TRBD2. The CDR3 loop spans 13 amino acids. Germline V gives CDR1 SGHNT, CDR2 YYREEE (reference sequence). Unmatched junction bases numbered 11, after V lost 10 bases and J lost 8 bases. This CDR3 reads CAPGLAGHDEQFF. The CDR3 DNA follows: TGTGCCCCCGGACTAGCAGGGCACGATGAGCAGTTCTTC.

V is TRBV19 and J is TRBJ1-5; possible D gene TRBD1, 5 bases. The CDR3 consists of 14 residues. CDR1 is LNHDA and CDR2 is SQIVND in the germline V gene (reference sequence). The ends were cut back, 4 bases at V and 3 bases at J, with 10 bases in the middle. The CDR3 sequence is CASSTDRNNQPQHF. The CDR3 bases are TGTGCCAGTAGTACCGACAGAAACAATCAGCCCCAGCATTTT.

V and J are TRBV9 and TRBJ1-1, with D hard to call. Germline values: CDR1 SGDLS, CDR2 YYNGEE. V was trimmed by 4 bases and J by 4 bases, leaving 14 bases between them. This CDR3 is built from 14 residues. In DNA form, the CDR3 reads TGTGCCAGCAGCACACAGACACAGAGCACTGAAGCTTTCTTT. Translating it yields CASSTQTQSTEAFF. The whole variable domain, remainder taken from reference TRBV9 and TRBJ1-1, is DSGVTQTPKHLITATGQRVTLRCSPRSGDLSVYWYQQSLDQGLQFLIQYYNGEERAKGNILERFSAQQFPDLHSELNLSSLELGDSALYFCASSTQTQSTEAFFGQGTRLTVV.

The V gene is TRBV28, the J gene TRBJ2-5; 15 bases map to TRBD2. This CDR3 is 16 amino acids long. The junction had 3 bases not matched to a gene; V was cut back by 6 bases and J by 1 base. Germline values: CDR1 MDHEN, CDR2 SYDVKM. This CDR3 reads CASSLGLAGGQETQYF. The CDR3 bases are TGTGCCAGCAGCCTGGGACTAGCGGGGGGCCAAGAGACCCAGTACTTC.

V usage is TRBV10-3 and J usage is TRBJ1-1; 7 bases match TRBD1. Germline loops: CDR1 ENHRY, CDR2 SYGVKD. The V segment lost 7 bases and the J segment 0 bases; nucleotides outside the gene matches: 5. This CDR3 spans 14 amino acids. The CDR3 DNA reads TGTGCCATCACTCAGACAGGGTTGAACACTGAAGCTTTCTTT. Its translation is CAITQTGLNTEAFF.

Only one count was recorded for this clone. Here the CDR3 reads CANGLAGETQYF. CDR3 DNA: TGTGCCAACGGGCTAGCCGGAGAGACCCAGTACTTC. V usage is TRBV5-4 and J usage is TRBJ2-5; D is perhaps TRBD2 (5 bases). Germline-derived CDR1 and CDR2 are SGHNT and YYREEE (reference sequence). V gave up 9 bases and J gave up 4 bases, with 13 bases separating them. This CDR3 has 12 residues. Full variable domain (outside the CDR3, taken from reference TRBV5-4 and TRBJ2-5): ETGVTQSPTHLIKTRGQQVTLRCSSQSGHNTVSWYQQALGQGPQFIFQYYREEENGRGNFPPRFSGLQFPNYSSELNVNALELDDSALYLCANGLAGETQYFGPGTRLLVL.

This rearrangement joins TRBV18 to TRBJ2-3; 8 bases line up with TRBD1. The CDR3 spans 15 residues. J was trimmed by 8 bases and V by 3 bases; bases with no gene match: 10. CDR1 is KGHSH and CDR2 is LQKENI in the germline V gene. CDR3 DNA: TGTGCCAGCTCACCGACAGGGGACCCTGGGGTTACGCAGTATTTT. As protein: CASSPTGDPGVTQYF.

V and J are TRBV27 and TRBJ2-1; the match to TRBD1 covers 8 bases. V shed 2 bases and J 9 bases; nucleotides not matched to a gene: 6. This CDR3 contains 14 residues. CDR1 is MNHEY and CDR2 is SMNVEV in the germline V gene (reference sequence). CDR3 residues: CASSLSGQGSEQFF. The CDR3 DNA reads as TGTGCCAGCAGTTTAAGCGGACAGGGATCTGAGCAGTTCTTC.

The chain uses TRBV7-9 and TRBJ1-5, with D possibly TRBD1 on 5 matching bases. V was shortened by 3 bases and J by 1 base, with 7 bases between the two germline ends. Per germline, CDR1 SEHNR and CDR2 FQNEAQ (reference sequence). The CDR3 totals 14 residues. The CDR3 spells CASSLRDSNQPQHF. As DNA, the CDR3 is TGTGCCAGCAGCTTGCGGGACAGCAATCAGCCCCAGCATTTT.

On this clone: Distinct nucleotide sequences in the sample also encode this CDR3. V is TRBV30 and J is TRBJ2-7; no firm D call. This CDR3 is built from 12 residues. V lost 1 base to trimming and J lost 4 bases, with 8 bases between them. Germline CDR1 GTSNPN, CDR2 SVGIG (reference sequence). In DNA, the CDR3 is TGTGCCTGGAGTGAGACCGGGTACGAGCAGTACTTC. This gives the protein CAWSETGYEQYF.

DNA for the CDR3: TGTGCCAGCAGGGGGGCACTAGCGGGGATCAATACGCAGTATTTT. Its translation is CASRGALAGINTQYF. The genes are TRBV2 and TRBJ2-3; 10 nucleotides match TRBD2. Per germline, CDR1 SNHLY and CDR2 FYNNEI. V dropped 6 bases and J dropped 7; count of bases not matched to a gene: 10. CDR3 size: 15 residues.

This clone was detected only once. The chain uses TRBV19 and TRBJ1-2; 8 bases map to TRBD1. V dropped 4 bases and J dropped 4; count of bases not matched to a gene: 8. Germline CDR1 is LNHDA and CDR2 is SQIVND (reference sequence). The CDR3 loop spans 15 amino acids. CDR3 DNA sequence: TGTGCCAGTAGTAAGGGACAGGCAGGCTCCTATGGCTACACCTTC. Encoded protein: CASSKGQAGSYGYTF.

The chain has TRBV4-3 and TRBJ1-1; 7 bases are shared with TRBD1. This CDR3 comprises 16 residues. V lost 4 bases and J lost 3; bases outside the gene matches: 11. Germline CDR1 reads LGHNA; CDR2 reads YSLEER. The CDR3 sequence is CASSLSPLQGYTEAFF. The CDR3 region has the DNA TGCGCCAGCAGCCTTTCTCCCCTACAGGGGTACACTGAAGCTTTCTTT.

This chain links TRBV7-2 with TRBJ2-7; unclear D gene. This CDR3 region has 13 residues. Trimming removed 3 bases from V and 0 bases from J, with 6 bases in between. Germline CDR1 and CDR2: SGHTA and FQGNSA. The DNA of the CDR3 is TGTGCCAGCAGCTTGGGCTTCTCCTACGAGCAGTACTTC. Its protein is CASSLGFSYEQYF.

The chain recombines TRBV5-4 with TRBJ1-1; D may be TRBD1 (6 bases). The V gene's germline CDR1 is SGHNT and CDR2 YYREEE (reference sequence). Trimming removed 2 bases from V and 4 bases from J, with 15 bases in between. This CDR3 is built from 15 residues. CDR3 in DNA: TGTGCCAGCAGCTTACAGTCAGGGGAGGGCACTGAAGCTTTCTTT. Translating gives CASSLQSGEGTEAFF. The full variable domain, completed using reference TRBV5-4 and TRBJ1-1, is ETGVTQSPTHLIKTRGQQVTLRCSSQSGHNTVSWYQQALGQGPQFIFQYYREEENGRGNFPPRFSGLQFPNYSSELNVNALELDDSALYLCASSLQSGEGTEAFFGQGTRLTVV.

V and J are TRBV27 and TRBJ2-1; D perhaps matches TRBD2 (6 bases). Trimming left V 1 base short and J 6 bases short, with 10 bases between. Germline CDR1 reads MNHEY; CDR2 reads SMNVEV (reference sequence). The CDR3 has 14 amino acids. In DNA, the CDR3 is TGTGCCAGCAGTTTATACGGGACTTTCAATGAGCAGTTCTTC. This sequence encodes CASSLYGTFNEQFF.

This clone showed up just once. This chain uses TRBV10-3 with TRBJ1-2; 11 bases line up with TRBD1. Germline lookup yields CDR1 ENHRY and CDR2 SYGVKD. The CDR3 extends over 14 amino acids. Trimming cost V 6 bases and J 5 bases; bases outside gene matches: 5. The CDR3 DNA reads as TGTGCCATCAGCGCGGACAGGGGGCCTTATGGCTACACCTTC. This translates into CAISADRGPYGYTF.

Here the CDR3 DNA reads TGTGCCAGCAGCTCGGCAGGGATGCAGCAGCCCCAGCATTTT. The encoded protein is CASSSAGMQQPQHF. The V call is TRBV7-9, the J call TRBJ1-5; possibly TRBD1 for D (5 bases). The CDR3 sequence is 14 residues long. Germline values: CDR1 SEHNR, CDR2 FQNEAQ (reference sequence). The germline V and J ends were trimmed by 4 bases and 7 bases, with 14 bases remaining between them.

This clone was observed once. The V and J genes are TRBV5-1 and TRBJ2-2, with 8 bases that match TRBD1. V gave up 9 bases and J gave up 3 bases; unmatched junction bases: 10. The CDR3 is made up of 15 amino acids. Germline V gene data show CDR1 as SGHRS and CDR2 as YFSETQ. CDR3 protein: CATSPRGPDTGELFF. CDR3 in DNA: TGCGCCACTTCCCCCAGGGGGCCGGACACCGGGGAGCTGTTTTTT.

This chain joins TRBV27 and TRBJ1-2; D perhaps matches TRBD1 (5 bases). Trimming removed 6 bases from V and 4 bases from J, with 21 bases in between. CDR1 and CDR2 (germline): MNHEY, SMNVEV (reference sequence). The CDR3 is 16 residues long. CDR3: CASSSSGLRNPYGYTF. CDR3 nucleotide sequence: TGTGCCAGCAGCTCCTCGGGACTCCGGAACCCCTATGGCTACACCTTC.

This clone was seen a handful of times. The rearrangement joins TRBV6-1 to TRBJ1-2; tentative D call: TRBD1 (5 bases). Germline-derived CDR1 and CDR2 are MNHNS and SASEGT. There are 16 residues in the CDR3. V dropped 4 bases and J dropped 3 bases, with 18 bases sitting between them. Here the CDR3 DNA reads TGTGCCAGCAGTGTGTCCCACGCGGGGGGTGACTATGGCTACACCTTC. Protein sequence: CASSVSHAGGDYGYTF.

The gene calls are TRBV6-1 and TRBJ2-2; D unresolved. There are 15 residues in the CDR3. From germline, CDR1 is MNHNS and CDR2 SASEGT. Between the trimmed V and J ends, which lost 4 bases and 1 base, there was a span of 10 bases. The CDR3 here is CASSGQTLNTGELFF. CDR3 DNA sequence: TGTGCCAGCAGTGGCCAGACTCTGAACACCGGGGAGCTGTTTTTT.

The V call is TRBV30, the J call TRBJ2-5, with TRBD2 identical over 9 bases. CDR3 length: 14 amino acids. After removal of 5 bases from V and 4 bases from J, the junction contained 8 bases not matched to a gene. Germline-derived CDR1 and CDR2 are GTSNPN and SVGIG (reference sequence). CDR3 sequence reads: CAWGASGAPETQYF. CDR3 bases: TGTGCCTGGGGGGCTAGCGGGGCCCCAGAGACCCAGTACTTC.